What follows describes a single T cell receptor (beta chain). Its antigen target is currently unknown. No base quality values were provided; no much bigger clone lies one nucleotide off. The source of the sample is a study of blood T cell repertoires in COVID-19 (TCRdb year 2020). Study-level background: Collaborator samples came from the United States, Italy and Spain and covered acute and convalescent phases of COVID-19. The samples were drawn from two sources: the first 160 participants of the ongoing ImmuneRACE study, and 1,200 or so subjects contributed by 6 global collaborators. Subjects who had been exposed to COVID-19, were actively infected with it, or had recovered from it provided the deeply sampled blood TCRbeta repertoires that made up the dataset. The material from the prospective study consisted of cDNA or gDNA derived from T cells, B-cell-depleted T cells, or PBMCs. Nearly every sample came with metadata listing a de-identified subject ID, COVID-19 status, age in years and sex. The repertoires were released in a freely available public database intended as a resource for research on the immune response to SARS-CoV-2. Where available, HLA class I and class II types were taken from metadata supplied by the sample provider and were not determined by assay-based typing.

The immunoSEQ Assay, a bias-controlled multiplex PCR, was used to amplify TCRbeta CDR3 regions from genomic DNA. The original pipeline was this. The number of nucleated cells in each sample was estimated from the amplification of reference gene primers within the assay. To quantify the absolute abundance of each unique TCRbeta CDR3 rearrangement, sequence reads were collapsed and filtered. For each sample, productive Simpson clonality was calculated by taking the square root of Simpson's diversity index across productive rearrangements. This is the immuneACCESS table as TCRdb keeps it, with only in-frame sequences that have V and J called. A part of the clones is gone; compared with another copy, unresolved V genes explain less than half, and the rest is unexplained. For V, J and clone size, that table is used; D and trimming come from the DNA. The sample data list about 250,000 clones, and roughly 82% of these were observed just once. Approximately 6.2% of the sample goes to the ten largest clones.

At one collaborating source in Seattle, patients were enrolled during active infection and were followed longitudinally through the course of disease. The collaborating institutions used their own protocols to collect whole blood in K2EDTA tubes. Collaborator samples were shipped for TCRbeta analysis as frozen whole blood, isolated PBMCs, or DNA extracted from either sample type. What the authors observed across the whole study: The amount of clinical and demographic metadata varied by source and participant and was provided uncurated.

V and J are truncated by 5 bases and 4 bases respectively, leaving an intervening sequence of 12 bases. From the germline V gene, CDR1 is SGHRS and CDR2 is YFSETQ. The CDR3 starts with the cysteine, ends with the phenylalanine, and has 14 residues. Of the read, only the CDR3 DNA is kept; its 42 bases are in frame from base 1. The rearrangement combines TRBV5-1 with TRBJ2-2; 5 matching bases give a weak D call of TRBD1. Sequencing was carried out using peripheral blood. The TCR comes from a woman of 80 years or more with COVID-19, enrolled during active disease. Here the CDR3 is given as CASRGQGFTGELFF. The sequenced DNA is TGCGCCAGCAGAGGGCAGGGATTCACCGGGGAGCTGTTTTTT.